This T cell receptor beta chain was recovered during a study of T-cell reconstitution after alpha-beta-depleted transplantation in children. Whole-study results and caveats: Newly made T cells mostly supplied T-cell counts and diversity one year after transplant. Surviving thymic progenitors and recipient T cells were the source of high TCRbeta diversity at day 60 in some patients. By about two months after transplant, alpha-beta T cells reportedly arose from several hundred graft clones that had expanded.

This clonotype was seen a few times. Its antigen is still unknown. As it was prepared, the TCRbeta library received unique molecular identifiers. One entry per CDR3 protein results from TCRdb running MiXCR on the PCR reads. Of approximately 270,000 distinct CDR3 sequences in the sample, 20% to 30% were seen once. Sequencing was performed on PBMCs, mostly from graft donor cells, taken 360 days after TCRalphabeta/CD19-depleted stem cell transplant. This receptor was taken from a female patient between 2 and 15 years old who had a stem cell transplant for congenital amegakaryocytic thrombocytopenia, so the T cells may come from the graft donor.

The CDR3 spells CSVESTGVMNTEAFF. CDR3 nucleotide sequence: TGCAGCGTTGAATCGACAGGGGTCATGAACACTGAAGCTTTCTTT. J is TRBJ1-1 and V is TRBV29-1, with 8 bases matching TRBD1. The V gene's germline CDR1 is SQVTM and CDR2 ANQGSEA. The junction had 5 bases not matched to a gene; V was cut back by 2 bases and J by 0 bases. The CDR3 has 15 amino acids.